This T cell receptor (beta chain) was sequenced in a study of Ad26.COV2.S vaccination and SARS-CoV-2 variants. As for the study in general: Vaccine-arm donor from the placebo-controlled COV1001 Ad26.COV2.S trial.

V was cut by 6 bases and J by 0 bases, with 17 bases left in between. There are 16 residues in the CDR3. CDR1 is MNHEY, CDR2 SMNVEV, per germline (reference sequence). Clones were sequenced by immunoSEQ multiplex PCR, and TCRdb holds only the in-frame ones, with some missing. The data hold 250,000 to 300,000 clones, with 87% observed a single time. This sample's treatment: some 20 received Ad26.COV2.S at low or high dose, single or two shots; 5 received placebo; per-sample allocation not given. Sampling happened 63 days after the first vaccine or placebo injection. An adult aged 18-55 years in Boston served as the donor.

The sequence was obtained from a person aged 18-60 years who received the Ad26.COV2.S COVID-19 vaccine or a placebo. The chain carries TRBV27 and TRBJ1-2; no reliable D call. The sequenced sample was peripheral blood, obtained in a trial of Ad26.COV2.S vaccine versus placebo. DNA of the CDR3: TGTGCCAGCAGGGGTGTGTTTAGGGATGCTAACTATGGCTACACCTTC. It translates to CASRGVFRDANYGYTF.